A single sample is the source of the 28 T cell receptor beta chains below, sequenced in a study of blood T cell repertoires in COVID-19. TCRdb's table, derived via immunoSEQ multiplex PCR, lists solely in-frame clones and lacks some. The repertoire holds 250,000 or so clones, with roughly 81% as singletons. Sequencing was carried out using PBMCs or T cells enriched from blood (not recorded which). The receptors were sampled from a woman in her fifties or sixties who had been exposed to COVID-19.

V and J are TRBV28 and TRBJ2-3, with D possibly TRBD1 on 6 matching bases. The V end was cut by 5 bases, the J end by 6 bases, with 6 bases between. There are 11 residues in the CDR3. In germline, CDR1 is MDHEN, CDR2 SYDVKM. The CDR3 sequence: CASSDRDTQYF. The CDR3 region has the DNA TGTGCCAGCAGTGACAGGGATACGCAGTATTTT.

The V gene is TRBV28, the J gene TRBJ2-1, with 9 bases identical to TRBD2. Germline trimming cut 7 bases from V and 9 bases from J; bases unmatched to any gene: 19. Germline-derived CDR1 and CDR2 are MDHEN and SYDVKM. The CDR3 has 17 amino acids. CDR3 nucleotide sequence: TGTGCCAGCATGGCTAGCGGGGAGGTTTATGTGGTGAGTGAGCAGTTCTTC. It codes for CASMASGEVYVVSEQFF.

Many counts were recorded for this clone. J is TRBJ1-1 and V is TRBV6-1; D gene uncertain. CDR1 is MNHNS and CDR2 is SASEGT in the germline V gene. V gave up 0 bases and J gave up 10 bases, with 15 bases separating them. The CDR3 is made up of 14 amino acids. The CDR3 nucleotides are TGTGCCAGCAGTGAAGCGGAGAGTCCCAGAAGAGCTTTCTTT. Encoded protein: CASSEAESPRRAFF.

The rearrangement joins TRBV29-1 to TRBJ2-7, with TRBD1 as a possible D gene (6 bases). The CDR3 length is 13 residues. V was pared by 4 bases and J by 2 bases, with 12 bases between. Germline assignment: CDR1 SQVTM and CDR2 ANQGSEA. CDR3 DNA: TGCAGCGTTGTAAAGGACAGCACCTACGAGCAGTACTTC. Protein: CSVVKDSTYEQYF.

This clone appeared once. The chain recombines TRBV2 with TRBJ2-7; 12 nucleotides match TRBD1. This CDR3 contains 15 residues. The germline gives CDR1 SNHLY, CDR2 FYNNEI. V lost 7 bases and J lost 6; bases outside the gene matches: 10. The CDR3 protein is CASMRGQGALSEQYF. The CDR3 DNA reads TGTGCCAGCATGAGGGGACAGGGGGCCCTTAGCGAGCAGTACTTC. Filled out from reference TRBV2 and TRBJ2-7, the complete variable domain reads EPEVTQTPSHQVTQMGQEVILRCVPISNHLYFYWYRQILGQKVEFLVSFYNNEISEKSEIFDDQFSVERPDGSNFTLKIRSTKLEDSAMYFCASMRGQGALSEQYFGPGTRLTVT.

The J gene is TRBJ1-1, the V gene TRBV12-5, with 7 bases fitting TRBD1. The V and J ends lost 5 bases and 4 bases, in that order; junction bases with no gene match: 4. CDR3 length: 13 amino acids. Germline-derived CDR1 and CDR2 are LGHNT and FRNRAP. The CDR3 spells CASGQGVGTEAFF. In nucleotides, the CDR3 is TGTGCTAGTGGTCAGGGGGTTGGCACTGAAGCTTTCTTT.

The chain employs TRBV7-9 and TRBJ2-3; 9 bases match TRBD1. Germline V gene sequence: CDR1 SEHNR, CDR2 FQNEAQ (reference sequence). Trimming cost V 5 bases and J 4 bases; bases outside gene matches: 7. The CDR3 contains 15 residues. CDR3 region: CASSATQGAADTQYF. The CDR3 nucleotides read TGTGCCAGCAGCGCTACACAGGGGGCAGCAGATACGCAGTATTTT.

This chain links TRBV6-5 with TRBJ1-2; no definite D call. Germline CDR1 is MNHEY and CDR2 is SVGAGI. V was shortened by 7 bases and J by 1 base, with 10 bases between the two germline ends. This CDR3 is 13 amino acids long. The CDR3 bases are TGTGCCAGCACTACAGCCTTTAACTATGGCTACACCTTC. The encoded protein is CASTTAFNYGYTF.

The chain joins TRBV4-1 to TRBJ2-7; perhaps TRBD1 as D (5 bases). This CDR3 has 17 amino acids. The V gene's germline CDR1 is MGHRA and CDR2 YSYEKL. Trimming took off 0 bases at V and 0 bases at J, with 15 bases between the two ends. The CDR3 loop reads CASSQDSDSHYSYEQYF. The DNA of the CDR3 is TGCGCCAGCAGCCAAGATTCCGACAGCCATTACTCCTACGAGCAGTACTTC.

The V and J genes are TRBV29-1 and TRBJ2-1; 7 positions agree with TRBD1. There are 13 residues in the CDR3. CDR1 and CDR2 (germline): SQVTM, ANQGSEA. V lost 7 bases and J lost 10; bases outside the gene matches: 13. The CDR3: CSARDREVGEQFF. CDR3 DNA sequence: TGCAGCGCCCGAGACAGGGAAGTTGGCGAGCAGTTCTTC.

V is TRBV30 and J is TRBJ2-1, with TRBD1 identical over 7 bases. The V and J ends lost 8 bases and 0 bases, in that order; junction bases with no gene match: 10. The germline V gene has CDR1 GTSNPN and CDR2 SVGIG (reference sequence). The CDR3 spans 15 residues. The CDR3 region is CAGNQGVTSYNEQFF. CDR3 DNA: TGTGCCGGCAACCAGGGGGTCACCTCCTACAATGAGCAGTTCTTC.

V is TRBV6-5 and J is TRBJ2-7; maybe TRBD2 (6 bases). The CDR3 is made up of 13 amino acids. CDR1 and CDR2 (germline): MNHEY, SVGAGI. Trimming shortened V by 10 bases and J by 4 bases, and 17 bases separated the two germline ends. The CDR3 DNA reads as TGTGCCAACCGTCCCGAGGGGAGGTACGAGCAGTACTTC. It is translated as CANRPEGRYEQYF.

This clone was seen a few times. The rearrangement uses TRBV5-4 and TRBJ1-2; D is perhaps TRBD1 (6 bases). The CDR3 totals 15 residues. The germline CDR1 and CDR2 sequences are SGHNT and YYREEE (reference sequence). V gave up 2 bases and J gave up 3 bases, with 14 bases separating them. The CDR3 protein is CASSLDSGEYYGYTF. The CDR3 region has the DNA TGTGCCAGCAGCTTAGATTCAGGGGAGTACTATGGCTACACCTTC.

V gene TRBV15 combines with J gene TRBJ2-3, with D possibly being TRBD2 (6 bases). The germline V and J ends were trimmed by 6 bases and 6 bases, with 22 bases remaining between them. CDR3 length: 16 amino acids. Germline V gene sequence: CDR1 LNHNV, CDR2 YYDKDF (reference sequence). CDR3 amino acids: CATSPRLGPGGDTQYF. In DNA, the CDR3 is TGTGCCACCAGTCCCCGACTAGGCCCAGGCGGGGATACGCAGTATTTT.

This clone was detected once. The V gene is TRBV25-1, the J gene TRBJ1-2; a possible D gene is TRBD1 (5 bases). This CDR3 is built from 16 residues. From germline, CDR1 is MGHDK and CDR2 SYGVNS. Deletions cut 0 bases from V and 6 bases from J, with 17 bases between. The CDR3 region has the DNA TGTGCCAGCAGTGAATATACAGCAGCTCGGGGGAATGGCTACACCTTC. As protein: CASSEYTAARGNGYTF.

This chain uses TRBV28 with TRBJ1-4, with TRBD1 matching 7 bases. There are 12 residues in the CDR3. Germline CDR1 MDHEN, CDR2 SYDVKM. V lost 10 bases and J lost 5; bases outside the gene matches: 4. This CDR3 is CAITGVNEKLFF. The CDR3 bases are TGTGCCATCACAGGGGTAAATGAAAAACTGTTTTTT.

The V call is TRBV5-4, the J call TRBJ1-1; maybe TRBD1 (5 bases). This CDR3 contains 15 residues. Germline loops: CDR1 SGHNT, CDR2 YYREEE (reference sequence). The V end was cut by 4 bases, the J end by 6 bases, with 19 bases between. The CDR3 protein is CASSPGGTGGPEAFF. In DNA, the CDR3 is TGTGCCAGCAGCCCCGGAGGGACGGGGGGTCCTGAAGCTTTCTTT.

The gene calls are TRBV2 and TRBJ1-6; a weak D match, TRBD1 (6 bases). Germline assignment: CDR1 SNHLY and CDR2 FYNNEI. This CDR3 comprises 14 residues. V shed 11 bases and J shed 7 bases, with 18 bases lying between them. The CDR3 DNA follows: TGTGCCGGAACAGGGAATCCTATGAATTCACCCCTCCACTTT. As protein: CAGTGNPMNSPLHF.

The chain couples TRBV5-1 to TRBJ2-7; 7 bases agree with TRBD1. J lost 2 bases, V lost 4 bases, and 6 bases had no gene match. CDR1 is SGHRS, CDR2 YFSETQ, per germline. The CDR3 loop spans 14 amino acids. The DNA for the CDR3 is TGCGCCAGCAGCGCAACCGGGACAGCCTACGAGCAGTACTTC. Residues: CASSATGTAYEQYF. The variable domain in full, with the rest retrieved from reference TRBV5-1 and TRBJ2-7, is KAGVTQTPRYLIKTRGQQVTLSCSPISGHRSVSWYQQTPGQGLQFLFEYFSETQRNKGNFPGRFSGRQFSNSRSEMNVSTLELGDSALYLCASSATGTAYEQYFGPGTRLTVT.

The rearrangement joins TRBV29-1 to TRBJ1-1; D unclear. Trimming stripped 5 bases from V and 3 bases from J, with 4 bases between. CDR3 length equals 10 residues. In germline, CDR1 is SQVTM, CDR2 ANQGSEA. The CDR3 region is CSVRDTEAFF. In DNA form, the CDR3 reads TGCAGCGTTCGGGACACTGAAGCTTTCTTT.

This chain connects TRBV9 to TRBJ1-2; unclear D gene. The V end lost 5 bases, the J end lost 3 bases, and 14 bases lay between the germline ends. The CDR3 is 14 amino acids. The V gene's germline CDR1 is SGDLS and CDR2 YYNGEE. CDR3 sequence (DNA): TGTGCCAGCAGTTCTACGACTAGCTACTATGGCTACACCTTC. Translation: CASSSTTSYYGYTF.

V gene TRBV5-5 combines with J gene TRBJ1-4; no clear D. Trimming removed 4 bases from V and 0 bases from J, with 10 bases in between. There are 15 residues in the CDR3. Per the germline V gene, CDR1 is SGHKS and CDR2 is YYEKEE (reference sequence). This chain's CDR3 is CASSLGGPTNEKLFF. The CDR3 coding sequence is TGTGCCAGCAGCCTGGGAGGGCCAACTAATGAAAAACTGTTTTTT.

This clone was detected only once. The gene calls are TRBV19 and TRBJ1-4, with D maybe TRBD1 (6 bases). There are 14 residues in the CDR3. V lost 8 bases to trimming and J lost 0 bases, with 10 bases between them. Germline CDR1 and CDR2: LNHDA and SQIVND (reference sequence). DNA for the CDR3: TGTGCCAGTCAGGACAGTGCAACTAATGAAAAACTGTTTTTT. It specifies CASQDSATNEKLFF.

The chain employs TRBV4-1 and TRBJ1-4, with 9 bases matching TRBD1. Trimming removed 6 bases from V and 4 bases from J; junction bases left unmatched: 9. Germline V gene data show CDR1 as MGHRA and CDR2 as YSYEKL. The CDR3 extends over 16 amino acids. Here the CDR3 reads CASSRTGGEGNEKLFF. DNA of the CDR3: TGCGCCAGCAGTCGTACAGGGGGCGAGGGTAATGAAAAACTGTTTTTT.

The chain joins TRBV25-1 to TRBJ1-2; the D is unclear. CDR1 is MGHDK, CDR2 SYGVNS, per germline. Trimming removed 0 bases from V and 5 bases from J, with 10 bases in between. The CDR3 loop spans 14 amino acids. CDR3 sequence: CASSEYGEFYGYTF. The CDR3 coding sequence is TGTGCCAGCAGTGAATATGGGGAGTTTTATGGCTACACCTTC.

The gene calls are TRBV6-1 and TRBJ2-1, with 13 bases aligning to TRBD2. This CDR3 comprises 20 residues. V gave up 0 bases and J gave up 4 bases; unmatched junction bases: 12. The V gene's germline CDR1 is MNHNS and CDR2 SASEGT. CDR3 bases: TGTGCCAGCAGTGAAGCGCCGATGGTTACTAGCGGGGGGGTATACAATGAGCAGTTCTTC. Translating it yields CASSEAPMVTSGGVYNEQFF.

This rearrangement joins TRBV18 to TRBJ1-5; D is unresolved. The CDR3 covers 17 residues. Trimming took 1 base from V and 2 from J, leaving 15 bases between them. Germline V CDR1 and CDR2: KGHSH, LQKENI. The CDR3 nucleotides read TGTGCCAGCTCACCACGAAGCCCACAGTCGGGCAATCAGCCCCAGCATTTT. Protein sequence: CASSPRSPQSGNQPQHF.

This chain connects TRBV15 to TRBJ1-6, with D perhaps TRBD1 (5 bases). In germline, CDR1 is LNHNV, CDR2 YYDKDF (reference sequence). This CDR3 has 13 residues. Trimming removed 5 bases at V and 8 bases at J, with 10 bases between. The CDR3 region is CATSSQGDSPLHF. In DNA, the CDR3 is TGTGCCACCAGCTCGCAAGGGGATTCACCCCTCCACTTT.